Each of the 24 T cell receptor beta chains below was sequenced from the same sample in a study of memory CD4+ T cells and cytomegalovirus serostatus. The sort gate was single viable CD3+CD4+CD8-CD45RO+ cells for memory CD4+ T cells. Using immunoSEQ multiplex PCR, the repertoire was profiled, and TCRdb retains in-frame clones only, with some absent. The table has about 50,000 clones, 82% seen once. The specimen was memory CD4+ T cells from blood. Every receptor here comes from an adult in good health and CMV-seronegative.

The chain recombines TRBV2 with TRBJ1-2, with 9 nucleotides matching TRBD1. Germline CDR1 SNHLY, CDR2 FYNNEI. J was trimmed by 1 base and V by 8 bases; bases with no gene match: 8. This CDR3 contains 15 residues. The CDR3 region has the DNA TGTGCCAGCTTTGGGGGGACAGGGCTTAACTATGGCTACACCTTC. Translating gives CASFGGTGLNYGYTF. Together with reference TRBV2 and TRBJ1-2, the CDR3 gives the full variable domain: EPEVTQTPSHQVTQMGQEVILRCVPISNHLYFYWYRQILGQKVEFLVSFYNNEISEKSEIFDDQFSVERPDGSNFTLKIRSTKLEDSAMYFCASFGGTGLNYGYTFGSGTRLTVV.

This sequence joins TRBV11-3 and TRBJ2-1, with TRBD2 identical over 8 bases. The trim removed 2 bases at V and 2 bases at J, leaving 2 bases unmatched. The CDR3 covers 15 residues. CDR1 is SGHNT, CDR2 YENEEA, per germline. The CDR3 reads CASSLSGGAYNEQFF. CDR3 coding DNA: TGTGCCAGCAGCTTATCGGGGGGGGCCTACAATGAGCAGTTCTTC.

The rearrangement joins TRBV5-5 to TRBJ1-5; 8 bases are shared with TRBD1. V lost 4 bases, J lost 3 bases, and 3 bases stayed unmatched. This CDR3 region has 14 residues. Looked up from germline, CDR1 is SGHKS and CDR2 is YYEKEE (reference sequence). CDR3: CASSRTGNNQPQHF. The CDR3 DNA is TGTGCCAGCAGCAGGACAGGGAACAATCAGCCCCAGCATTTT.

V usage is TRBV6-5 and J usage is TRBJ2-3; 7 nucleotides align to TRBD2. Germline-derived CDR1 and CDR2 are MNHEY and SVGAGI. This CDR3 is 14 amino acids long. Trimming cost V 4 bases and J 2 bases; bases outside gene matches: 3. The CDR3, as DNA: TGTGCCAGCAGTTTGGCGGGGGTCACAGATACGCAGTATTTT. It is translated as CASSLAGVTDTQYF.

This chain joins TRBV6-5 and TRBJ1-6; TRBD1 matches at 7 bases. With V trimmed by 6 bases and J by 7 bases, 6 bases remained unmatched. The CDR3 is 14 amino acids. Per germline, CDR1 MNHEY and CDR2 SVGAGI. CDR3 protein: CASRPQGSNSPLHF. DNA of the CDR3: TGTGCCAGCAGGCCACAGGGGAGCAATTCACCCCTCCACTTT.

For the CDR3, the DNA is TGTGCCAGCAGCCAAGATCCCTGGGCTGGCTACACCTTC. This encodes CASSQDPWAGYTF. The chain employs TRBV14 and TRBJ1-2; D remains unclear. The germline V and J ends were trimmed by 0 bases and 7 bases, with 9 bases remaining between them. This CDR3 has 13 residues. Germline loops: CDR1 SGHDN, CDR2 FVKESK. The variable domain in full, with the rest retrieved from reference TRBV14 and TRBJ1-2, is EAGVTQFPSHSVIEKGQTVTLRCDPISGHDNLYWYRRVMGKEIKFLLHFVKESKQDESGMPNNRFLAERTGGTYSTLKVQPAELEDSGVYFCASSQDPWAGYTFGSGTRLTVV.

In DNA form, the CDR3 reads TGTGCCAGCAGCTTAGATCAGGCCGGGACTAGCGGGGCCGGGGAGCTGTTTTTT. As protein: CASSLDQAGTSGAGELFF. This sequence joins TRBV11-3 and TRBJ2-2; 13 bases fit TRBD2. The V gene end was trimmed by 0 bases and the J gene end by 6 bases; junction bases not matched to a gene: 7. Per germline, CDR1 SGHNT and CDR2 YENEEA. The CDR3 is 18 residues long.

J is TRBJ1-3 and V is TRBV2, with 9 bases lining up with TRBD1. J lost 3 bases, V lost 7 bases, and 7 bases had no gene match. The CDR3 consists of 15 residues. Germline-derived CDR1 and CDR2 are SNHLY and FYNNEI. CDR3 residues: CASNPGQGLGNTIYF. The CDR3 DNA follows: TGTGCCAGCAACCCGGGACAGGGACTTGGAAACACCATATATTTT. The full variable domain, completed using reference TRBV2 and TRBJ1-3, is EPEVTQTPSHQVTQMGQEVILRCVPISNHLYFYWYRQILGQKVEFLVSFYNNEISEKSEIFDDQFSVERPDGSNFTLKIRSTKLEDSAMYFCASNPGQGLGNTIYFGEGSWLTVV.

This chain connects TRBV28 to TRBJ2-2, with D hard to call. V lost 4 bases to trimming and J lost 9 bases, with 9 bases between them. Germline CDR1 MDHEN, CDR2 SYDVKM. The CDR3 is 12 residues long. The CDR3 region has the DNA TGTGCCAGCAGTTCAAGCGCGAGGGAGCTGTTTTTT. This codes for CASSSSARELFF.

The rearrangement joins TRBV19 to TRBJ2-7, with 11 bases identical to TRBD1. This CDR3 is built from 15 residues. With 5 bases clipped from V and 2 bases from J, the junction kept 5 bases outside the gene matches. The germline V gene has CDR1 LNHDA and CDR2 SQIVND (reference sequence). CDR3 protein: CASSAGQGGTYEQYF. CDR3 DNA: TGTGCCAGTAGTGCGGGACAGGGGGGAACCTACGAGCAGTACTTC.

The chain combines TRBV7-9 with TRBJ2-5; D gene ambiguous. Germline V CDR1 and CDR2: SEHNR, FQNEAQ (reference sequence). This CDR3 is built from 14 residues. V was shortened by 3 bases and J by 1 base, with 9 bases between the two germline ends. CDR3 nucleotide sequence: TGTGCCAGCAGCTTTGGACGGAGCCAAGAGACCCAGTACTTC. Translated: CASSFGRSQETQYF.

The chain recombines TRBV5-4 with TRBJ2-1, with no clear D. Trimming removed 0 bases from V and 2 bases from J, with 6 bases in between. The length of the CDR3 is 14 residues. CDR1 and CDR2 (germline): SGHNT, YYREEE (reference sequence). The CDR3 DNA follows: TGTGCCAGCAGCTTGGCTAGTACCTACAATGAGCAGTTCTTC. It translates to CASSLASTYNEQFF.

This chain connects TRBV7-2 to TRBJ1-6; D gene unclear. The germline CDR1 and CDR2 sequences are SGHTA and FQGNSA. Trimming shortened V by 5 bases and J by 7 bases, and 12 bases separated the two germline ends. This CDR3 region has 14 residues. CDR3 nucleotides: TGTGCCAGCAGCCTAGGGTTTTCCAATTCACCCCTCCACTTT. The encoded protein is CASSLGFSNSPLHF.

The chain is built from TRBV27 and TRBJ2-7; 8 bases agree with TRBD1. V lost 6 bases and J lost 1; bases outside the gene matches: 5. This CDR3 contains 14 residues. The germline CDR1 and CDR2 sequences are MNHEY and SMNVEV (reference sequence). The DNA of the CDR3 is TGTGCCAGCAGAGAGGGACAGGTTTCCTACGAGCAGTACTTC. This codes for CASREGQVSYEQYF.

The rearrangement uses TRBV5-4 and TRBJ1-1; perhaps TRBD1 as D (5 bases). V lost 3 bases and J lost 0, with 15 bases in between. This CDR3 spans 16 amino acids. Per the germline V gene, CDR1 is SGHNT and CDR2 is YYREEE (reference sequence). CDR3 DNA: TGTGCCAGCAGCTATGGGGGGGTGCGAATGAACACTGAAGCTTTCTTT. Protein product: CASSYGGVRMNTEAFF.

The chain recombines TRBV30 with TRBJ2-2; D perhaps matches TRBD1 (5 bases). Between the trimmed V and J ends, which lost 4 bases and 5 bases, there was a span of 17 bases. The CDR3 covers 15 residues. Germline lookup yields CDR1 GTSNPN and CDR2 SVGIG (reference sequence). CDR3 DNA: TGTGCCTGGATTGGTGACAGACGAAAGACCGGGGAGCTGTTTTTT. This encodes CAWIGDRRKTGELFF.

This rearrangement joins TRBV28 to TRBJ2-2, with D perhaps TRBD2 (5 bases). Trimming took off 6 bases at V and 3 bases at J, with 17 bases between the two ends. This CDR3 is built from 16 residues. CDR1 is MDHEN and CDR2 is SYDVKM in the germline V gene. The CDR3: CASSSFGVGDTGELFF. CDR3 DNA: TGTGCCAGCAGCTCCTTCGGGGTCGGGGACACCGGGGAGCTGTTTTTT.

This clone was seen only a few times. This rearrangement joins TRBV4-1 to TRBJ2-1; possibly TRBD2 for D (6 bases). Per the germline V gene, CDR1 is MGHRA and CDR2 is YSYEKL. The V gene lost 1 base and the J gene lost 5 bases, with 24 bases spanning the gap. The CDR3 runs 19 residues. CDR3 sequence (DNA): TGCGCCAGCAGCCAAGGACAATACACCCTTCGGCGGGGTAACAATGAGCAGTTCTTC. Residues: CASSQGQYTLRRGNNEQFF.

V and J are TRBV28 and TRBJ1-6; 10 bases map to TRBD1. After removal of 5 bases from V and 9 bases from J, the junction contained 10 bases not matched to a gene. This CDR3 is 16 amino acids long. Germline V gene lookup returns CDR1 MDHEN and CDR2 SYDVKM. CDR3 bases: TGTGCCAGCAGTCCGACAGGGGGCGACACAAGTTCACCCCTCCACTTT. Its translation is CASSPTGGDTSSPLHF. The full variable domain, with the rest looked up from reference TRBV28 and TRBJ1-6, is DVKVTQSSRYLVKRTGEKVFLECVQDMDHENMFWYRQDPGLGLRLIYFSYDVKMKEKGDIPEGYSVSREKKERFSLILESASTNQTSMYLCASSPTGGDTSSPLHFGNGTRLTVT.

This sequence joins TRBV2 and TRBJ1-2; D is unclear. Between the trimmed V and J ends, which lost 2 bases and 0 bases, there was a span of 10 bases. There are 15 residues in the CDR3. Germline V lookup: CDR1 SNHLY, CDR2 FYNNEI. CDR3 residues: CASSETNGANYGYTF. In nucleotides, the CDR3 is TGTGCCAGCAGTGAAACAAACGGAGCTAACTATGGCTACACCTTC.

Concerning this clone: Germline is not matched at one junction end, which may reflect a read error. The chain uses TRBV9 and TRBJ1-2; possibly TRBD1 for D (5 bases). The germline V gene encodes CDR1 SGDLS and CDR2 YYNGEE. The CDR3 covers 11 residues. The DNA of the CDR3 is TGTGCCAGCAGCGTAGGAAGGGGCCTCAACTTC. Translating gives CASSVGRGLNF.

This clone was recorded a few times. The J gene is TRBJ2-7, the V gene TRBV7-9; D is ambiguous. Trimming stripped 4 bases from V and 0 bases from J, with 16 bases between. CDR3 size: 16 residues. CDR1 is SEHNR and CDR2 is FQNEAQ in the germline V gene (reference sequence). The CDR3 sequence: CASSWTPTTFSYEQYF. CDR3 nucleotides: TGTGCCAGCAGCTGGACCCCAACTACGTTCTCCTACGAGCAGTACTTC. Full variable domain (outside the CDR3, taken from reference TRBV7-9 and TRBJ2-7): DTGVSQNPRHKITKRGQNVTFRCDPISEHNRLYWYRQTLGQGPEFLTYFQNEAQLEKSRLLSDRFSAERPKGSFSTLEIQRTEQGDSAMYLCASSWTPTTFSYEQYFGPGTRLTVT.

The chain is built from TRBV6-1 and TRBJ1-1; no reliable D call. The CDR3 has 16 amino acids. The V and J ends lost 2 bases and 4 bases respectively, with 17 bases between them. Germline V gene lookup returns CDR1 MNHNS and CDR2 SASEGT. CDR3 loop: CASSERSGTWGTEAFF. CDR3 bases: TGTGCCAGCAGTGAAAGGTCGGGCACCTGGGGCACTGAAGCTTTCTTT.

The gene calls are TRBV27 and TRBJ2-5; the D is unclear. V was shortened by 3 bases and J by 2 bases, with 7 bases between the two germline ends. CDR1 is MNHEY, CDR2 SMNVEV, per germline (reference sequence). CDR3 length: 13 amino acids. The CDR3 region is CASSFRIQETQYF. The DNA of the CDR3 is TGTGCCAGCAGTTTTCGGATACAAGAGACCCAGTACTTC.